This T cell receptor beta chain was profiled in a study of blood T cell repertoires in COVID-19. On the study more broadly: COVID-19 samples collected from the United States, Italy and Spain covered acute and convalescent phases. PBMCs, B-cell-depleted T cells, or T cells were the source of the cDNA or gDNA that made up the material.

This CDR3 is built from 16 residues. Germline V gene lookup returns CDR1 SGDLS and CDR2 YYNGEE. The J segment lost 7 bases and the V segment lost 4 bases, leaving 9 bases of the junction unmatched. Per the original methods: Estimation of nucleated cell counts was performed using reference gene primer amplification. TCRdb's table, derived via immunoSEQ multiplex PCR, lists solely in-frame clones and lacks some. D and trimming come from the DNA, and the V and J calls and clone size come from that table. The data contain more than 60,000 clones, about 83% of them singletons. The TCR originated in a woman older than 75 with active or convalescent COVID-19. V gene TRBV9 combines with J gene TRBJ2-1; 12 bases align to TRBD2. The sample was peripheral blood. In DNA form, the CDR3 reads TGTGCCAGCAGCCCTCAACTAGCGGGGGGTGGGAATGAGCAGTTCTTC. The encoded protein is CASSPQLAGGGNEQFF.